One sample yielded the 10 T cell receptor beta chains listed below, sequenced in a study of blood T cell repertoires in COVID-19. Sequencing was performed with immunoSEQ multiplex PCR; in TCRdb, only in-frame clones are kept and a portion is missing. The sample yields about 440,000 clones, approximately 88% seen once. Material for sequencing was peripheral blood. The receptors stem from a woman between 50 and 59 years old with COVID-19, enrolled during active disease.

Only a few counts were recorded for this clone. The chain carries TRBV27 and TRBJ2-5, with TRBD2 identical over 7 bases. The V and J ends lost 4 bases and 4 bases, in that order; junction bases with no gene match: 3. There are 13 residues in the CDR3. Germline CDR1 reads MNHEY; CDR2 reads SMNVEV (reference sequence). CDR3 coding DNA: TGTGCCAGCAGTTATAAGCGGGGAGAGACCCAGTACTTC. Its translation: CASSYKRGETQYF.

V and J are TRBV5-4 and TRBJ2-3; 8 positions match TRBD2. The CDR3 extends over 19 amino acids. The V segment lost 0 bases and the J segment 2 bases; nucleotides outside the gene matches: 14. Germline-derived CDR1 and CDR2 are SGHNT and YYREEE (reference sequence). CDR3 region: CASSLGFIVSGALTDTQYF. The CDR3 region has the DNA TGTGCCAGCAGCTTGGGATTTATCGTTAGCGGGGCACTCACAGATACGCAGTATTTT.

The chain recombines TRBV6-1 with TRBJ1-2; D remains ambiguous. V was cut by 2 bases and J by 1 base, with 11 bases left in between. This CDR3 contains 15 residues. Germline CDR1 is MNHNS and CDR2 is SASEGT. The CDR3 DNA reads TGTGCCAGCAGTGAATGGGCAGGTGATAACTATGGCTACACCTTC. This translates into CASSEWAGDNYGYTF.

This chain joins TRBV10-3 and TRBJ2-3; 10 bases map to TRBD1. The V gene's germline CDR1 is ENHRY and CDR2 SYGVKD. V shed 1 base and J 1 base; nucleotides not matched to a gene: 2. The CDR3 is made up of 16 amino acids. The CDR3 reads CAISELGTGGTDTQYF. The CDR3, as DNA: TGTGCCATCAGTGAGTTGGGGACAGGGGGCACAGATACGCAGTATTTT.

The CDR3, as DNA: TGTGCCAGTAGTATAGGTAGGGGTCCCACGAACACCGGGGAGCTGTTTTTT. Translation gives CASSIGRGPTNTGELFF. This chain joins TRBV19 and TRBJ2-2; D is perhaps TRBD1 (5 bases). The CDR3 spans 17 residues. Trimming pared 1 base from V and 0 bases from J, leaving 12 bases between. Germline CDR1 is LNHDA and CDR2 is SQIVND (reference sequence).

Comments on this clone: The sample carries other DNA sequences with the same CDR3. The rearrangement uses TRBV5-1 and TRBJ1-4, with 11 bases fitting TRBD1. Germline trimming cut 5 bases from V and 6 bases from J; bases unmatched to any gene: 3. The CDR3 is 14 amino acids. From germline, CDR1 is SGHRS and CDR2 YFSETQ. The chain's CDR3 is CASSRGQGDEKLFF. CDR3 coding DNA: TGCGCCAGCAGTCGGGGACAGGGGGATGAAAAACTGTTTTTT.

The chain is built from TRBV2 and TRBJ1-5, with 10 bases that match TRBD1. CDR1 SNHLY and CDR2 FYNNEI come from the germline V gene. Trimming cost V 7 bases and J 5 bases; bases outside gene matches: 5. The CDR3 consists of 14 residues. The CDR3 reads CASNRDRGYQPQHF. The DNA of the CDR3 is TGTGCCAGCAACCGGGACAGGGGCTATCAGCCCCAGCATTTT.

This clone has only a few counts. This sequence joins TRBV5-1 and TRBJ1-1; no clear D. The CDR3 is made up of 14 amino acids. Germline CDR1 SGHRS, CDR2 YFSETQ. Trimming left V 0 bases short and J 0 bases short, with 6 bases between. The CDR3 loop reads CASSLDVVNTEAFF. In nucleotides, the CDR3 is TGCGCCAGCAGCTTGGATGTAGTGAACACTGAAGCTTTCTTT.

The rearrangement uses TRBV5-6 and TRBJ1-2; D is possibly TRBD1 (5 bases). This CDR3 region has 14 residues. V gave up 5 bases and J gave up 5 bases, with 16 bases separating them. Germline loops: CDR1 SGHDT, CDR2 YYEEEE. CDR3 region: CASRWKGLMYGYTF. CDR3 in DNA: TGTGCCAGCAGATGGAAGGGGTTGATGTATGGCTACACCTTC.

This chain joins TRBV30 and TRBJ1-6; no reliable D call. The ends were cut back, 4 bases at V and 0 bases at J, with 16 bases in the middle. Germline lookup yields CDR1 GTSNPN and CDR2 SVGIG (reference sequence). CDR3 size: 17 residues. The CDR3 bases are TGTGCCTGGAAAAGACTCCCTTATAGCTCCTATAATTCACCCCTCCACTTT. Translating gives CAWKRLPYSSYNSPLHF.